The entry below gives a single T cell receptor (beta chain) sequence along with its context. No antigen is known for it. The use of a sample-barcoded 5' primer and a J-beta primer mix characterized a second PCR of roughly 6 to 12 cycles. A 12-random-nucleotide template-switch adaptor tagged each cDNA molecule. TCRdb redid the calling of the 5' RACE reads with MiXCR, one entry per CDR3 protein. The table includes about 630,000 distinct CDR3 sequences, about 21% detected once. This record belongs to a study of blood T cells in healthy people across ages. The study, taken as a whole, reports: Comparison with aged donors showed that long-lived donors had more naive CD4+ cells and higher diversity.

Donors ranged from about 6 to 90 years old and were healthy Caucasians in Russia. Researchers report isolating at least 6 million PBMCs per sample. Germline CDR1 reads LGHDT; CDR2 reads YNNKEL (reference sequence). This CDR3 spans 16 amino acids. V lost 1 base to trimming and J lost 6 bases; unmatched junction nucleotides: 8. The clonotype originates from a man in his 70s in good health. The J gene is TRBJ2-5, the V gene TRBV3-1, with 10 bases fitting TRBD2. The sequencing input was blood. The CDR3 sequence: CASSQVAAGGGKTQYF. The CDR3 DNA reads as TGTGCCAGCAGCCAAGTTGCAGCGGGAGGGGGGAAGACCCAGTACTTC.